This TCR beta chain was sequenced during a study of blood T cell repertoires in COVID-19. Study background: Samples of COVID-19 (acute and convalescent) were obtained from the United States, Italy and Spain.

Original methodology: By means of reference gene primer amplification, nucleated cell counts were estimated. This table comes from immunoSEQ multiplex PCR, and its TCRdb copy is limited to in-frame clones, with some not included. V, J and clone size are those of that table, while D and trimming were read from the DNA. The profile shows approximately 220,000 clones, 80% to 90% of them singletons. The CDR3 extends over 14 amino acids. Germline assignment: CDR1 LGHNA and CDR2 YSLEER. Trimming took off 4 bases at V and 7 bases at J, with 16 bases between the two ends. Material: peripheral blood. The sequence derives from a woman between 55 and 75 years old who had recovered from COVID-19. The chain links TRBV4-3 to TRBJ2-5, with TRBD1 as a possible D gene (6 bases). Here the CDR3 DNA reads TGCGCCAGCAGCCGCTCAGGGGTTCACGGGACCCAGTACTTC. Protein sequence: CASSRSGVHGTQYF.